This entry features one TCR beta chain sequence. The sample is drawn from a study of blood T cells in healthy people across ages. Primed by a sample-barcoded 5' primer and a J-beta primer mix, a second PCR proceeded for roughly 6 to 12 cycles. Each CDR3 protein is one row after TCRdb ran MiXCR on the 5' RACE reads. Of 850,000 to 1,000,000 distinct CDR3 sequences listed, around 48% were seen once; the top ten hold 13%. The trim removed 1 base at V and 0 bases at J, leaving 8 bases unmatched. This CDR3 region has 19 residues. Germline CDR1 and CDR2: MDHEN and SYDVKM. The chain is built from TRBV28 and TRBJ2-3, with 12 bases matching TRBD2. This TCR came from a man aged 30 to 45 in good health. Sequenced input: blood. CDR3 DNA sequence: TGTGCCAGCAGTTTATCTGGTACTAGCGGGGGGTTTAGCACAGATACGCAGTATTTT. It is translated as CASSLSGTSGGFSTDTQYF. Full variable domain (rest looked up from reference TRBV28 and TRBJ2-3): DVKVTQSSRYLVKRTGEKVFLECVQDMDHENMFWYRQDPGLGLRLIYFSYDVKMKEKGDIPEGYSVSREKKERFSLILESASTNQTSMYLCASSLSGTSGGFSTDTQYFGPGTRLTVL.